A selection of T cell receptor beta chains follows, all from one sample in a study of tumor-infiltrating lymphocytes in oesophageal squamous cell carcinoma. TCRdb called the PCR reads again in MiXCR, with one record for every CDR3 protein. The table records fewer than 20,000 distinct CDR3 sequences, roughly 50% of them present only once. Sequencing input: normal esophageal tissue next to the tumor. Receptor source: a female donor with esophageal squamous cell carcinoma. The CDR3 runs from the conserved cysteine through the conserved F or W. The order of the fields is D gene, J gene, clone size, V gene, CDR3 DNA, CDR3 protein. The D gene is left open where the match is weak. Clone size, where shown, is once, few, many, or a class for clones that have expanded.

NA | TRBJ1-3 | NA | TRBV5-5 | TGTGCCAGCAGCTTGTTTAGTGGAGGATACTCTGGAAACACCATATATTTT | CASSLFSGGYSGNTIYF
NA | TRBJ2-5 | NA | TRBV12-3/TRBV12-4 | TGTGCCAGCAGTTTAGCCGGGGCATACAATGAGCAGTACTTC | CASSLAGAYNEQYF
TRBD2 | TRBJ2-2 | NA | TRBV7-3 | TGTGCCAGCAGCCCCCTGGCGGGAGGGATAACCGGGGAGCTGTTTTTT | CASSPLAGGITGELFF
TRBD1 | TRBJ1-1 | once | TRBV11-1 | TGTGCCAGCAGCTTCGGGACAGGTGGGGAAGCTTTCTTT | CASSFGTGGEAFF
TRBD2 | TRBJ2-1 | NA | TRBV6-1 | TGTGCCAGCAGTCGCACCGGACTAGCGGGAAACAGGAATGAGCAGTTCTTC | CASSRTGLAGNRNEQFF
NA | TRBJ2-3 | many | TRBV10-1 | TGCGCCAGCAGTGAGGGGCTAGTTTCAGATACGCAGTATTTT | CASSEGLVSDTQYF
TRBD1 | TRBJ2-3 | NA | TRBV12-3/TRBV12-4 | TGTGCCAGCAGTCTACGACAGGGGACAGGCACAGATACGCAGTATTTT | CASSLRQGTGTDTQYF
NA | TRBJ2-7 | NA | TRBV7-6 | TGTGCCAGCAGCTCCACGCAGGCTCGGGACGAGCAGTACTTC | CASSSTQARDEQYF
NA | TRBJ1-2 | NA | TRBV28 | TGTGCCAGCAGGCCTCTTCCGGGATATAACTATGGCTACACCTTC | CASRPLPGYNYGYTF
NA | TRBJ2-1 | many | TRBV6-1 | TGTGCCAGCAGTTTCAGAGCCTACAATGAGCAGTTCTTC | CASSFRAYNEQFF
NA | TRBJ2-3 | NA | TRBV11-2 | TGTGCCAGCAGTAGACTAGAGACGGCTACGCAGTATTTT | CASSRLETATQYF
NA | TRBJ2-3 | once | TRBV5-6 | TGTGCCAGCAGCTTGGCCGGAAGTACGCAGTATTTT | CASSLAGSTQYF
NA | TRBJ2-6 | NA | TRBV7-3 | TGTGCCAGTTTGGTGTCTGGGGCCAACGTCCTGACTTTC | CASLVSGANVLTF
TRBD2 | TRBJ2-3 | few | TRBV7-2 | TGTGCCAGCAGCTTAACCAGCGGGGGGGGCGGGGCAGATACGCAGTATTTT | CASSLTSGGGGADTQYF
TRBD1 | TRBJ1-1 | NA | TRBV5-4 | TGTGCCAGCACCGACAGGGGGCGTGACACTGAAGCTTTCTTT | CASTDRGRDTEAFF
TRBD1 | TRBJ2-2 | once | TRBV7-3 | TGTGCCAGCAGCTCCTCCGGGACAGGCTACACCGGGGAGCTGTTTTTT | CASSSSGTGYTGELFF
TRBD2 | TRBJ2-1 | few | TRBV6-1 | TGTGCCAGCTCCCCAGGCCTGTCTAGCGGGAGGGCCCTGCTCTATGAGCAGTTCTTC | CASSPGLSSGRALLYEQFF
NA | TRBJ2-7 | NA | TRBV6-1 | TGTGCCAGCAGCGTCAAACCAGGGGCCCCTTACGAGCAGTACTTC | CASSVKPGAPYEQYF
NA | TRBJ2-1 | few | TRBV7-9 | TGTGCCAGCAGCTTAGGAGTGTGGGGGAGTGACTACAATGAGCAGTTCTTC | CASSLGVWGSDYNEQFF
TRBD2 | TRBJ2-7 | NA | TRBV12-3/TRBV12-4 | TGTGCCAGCAGCCCCGAGACTAGCGGCTACGAGCAGTACTTC | CASSPETSGYEQYF
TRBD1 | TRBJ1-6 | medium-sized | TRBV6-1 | TGTGCCAGCAGTGGACAGGGAATTAATTCACCCCTCCACTTT | CASSGQGINSPLHF
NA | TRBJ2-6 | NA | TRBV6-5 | TGTGCCAGCACCCACCTTTCCGGGGCCAACGTCCTGACTTTC | CASTHLSGANVLTF
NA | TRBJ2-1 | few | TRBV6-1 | TGTGCCAGCAGTATCAACAATGAGCAGTTCTTC | CASSINNEQFF
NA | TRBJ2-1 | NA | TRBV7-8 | TGTGCCAGCAGCCACCCCACTAGCAACGAAGACAATGAGCAGTTCTTC | CASSHPTSNEDNEQFF
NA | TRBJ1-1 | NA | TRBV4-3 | TGCGCCAGCAGCCGCGGGGGGGGCCGGGACACTGAAGCTTTCTTT | CASSRGGGRDTEAFF
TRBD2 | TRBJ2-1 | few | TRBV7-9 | TGTGCCAGCAGCTCGCGGGAGATCTGGTCCAATGAGCAGTTCTTC | CASSSREIWSNEQFF
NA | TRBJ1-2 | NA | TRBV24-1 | TGTGCCACCAGTGACCGACAGACCTATGGCTACACCTTC | CATSDRQTYGYTF
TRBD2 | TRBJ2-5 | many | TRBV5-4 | TGTGCCAGCAGCTCGACTAGCGGGCTCCGTACCCAGTACTTC | CASSSTSGLRTQYF
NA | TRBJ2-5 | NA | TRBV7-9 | TGTGCCAGCAGAAAAGAGGGGTACAATGAGCAGTACTTC | CASRKEGYNEQYF
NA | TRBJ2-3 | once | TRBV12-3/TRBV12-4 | TGTGCCAGCAGCACCAGACGGGGGGCGGGCACAGATACGCAGTATTTT | CASSTRRGAGTDTQYF
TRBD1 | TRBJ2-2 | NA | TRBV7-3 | TGTGCCAGCAGTCGACAGGGAAGCACCGGGGAGCTGTTTTTT | CASSRQGSTGELFF
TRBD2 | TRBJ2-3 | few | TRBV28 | TGTGCCAGCAGTTTATCAGTAGCGGGGAGCACAGATACGCAGTATTTT | CASSLSVAGSTDTQYF
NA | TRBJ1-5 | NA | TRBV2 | TGTGCCAGTGGGACACTTAGCAATCAGCCCCAGCATTTT | CASGTLSNQPQHF
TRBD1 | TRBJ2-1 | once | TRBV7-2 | TGTGCCAGCAGCCTGGGCCGAGGGGGCTTCTACAATGAGCAGTTCTTC | CASSLGRGGFYNEQFF
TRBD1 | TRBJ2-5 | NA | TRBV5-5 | TGTGCCAGCAGCTTGGACAGGGGAGAGACCCAGTACTTC | CASSLDRGETQYF
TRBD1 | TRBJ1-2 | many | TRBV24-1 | TGTGCCACCAGTGACTCGACAATTGACAGGGACGGCTACACCTTC | CATSDSTIDRDGYTF
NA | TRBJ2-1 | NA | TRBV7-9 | TGTGCCAGCAGCTTAAAGGGGACTCCCTACAATGAGCAGTTCTTC | CASSLKGTPYNEQFF
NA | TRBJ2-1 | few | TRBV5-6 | TGTGCCAGCAGCTTTGAGTACCTGGACTACAATGAGCAGTTCTTC | CASSFEYLDYNEQFF
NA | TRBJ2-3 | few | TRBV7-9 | TGTGCCAGCAGCTTAGATACAAACACAGATACGCAGTATTTT | CASSLDTNTDTQYF
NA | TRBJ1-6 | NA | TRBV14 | NA | CASSQDSSTAIIHPSTF
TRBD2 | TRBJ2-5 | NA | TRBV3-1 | TGTGCCAGCAGCTCAACTAGCGGGTTGCAAGAGACCCAGTACTTC | CASSSTSGLQETQYF
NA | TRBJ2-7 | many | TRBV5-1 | TGCGCCAGCAGGAACGAACTACGGGACAACTCATACGAGCAGTACTTC | CASRNELRDNSYEQYF
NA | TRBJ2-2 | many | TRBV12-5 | TGTGCTAGTGGTTTGGTAGCAGGCGCGAACACCGGGGAGCTGTTTTTT | CASGLVAGANTGELFF
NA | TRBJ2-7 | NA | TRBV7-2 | TGTGCCAGCAGCTTAGGGGGATCAGGGTCAGCCTACGAGCAGTACTTC | CASSLGGSGSAYEQYF
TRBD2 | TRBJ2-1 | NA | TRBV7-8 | TGTGCCAGCAGCCGAAGTAGAGCGGGAGGCTCCTACAATGAGCAGTTCTTC | CASSRSRAGGSYNEQFF
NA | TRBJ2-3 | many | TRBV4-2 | TGTGCCAGCAGCCAAAATCTCCTAGGGGCTGGCACAGATACGCAGTATTTT | CASSQNLLGAGTDTQYF
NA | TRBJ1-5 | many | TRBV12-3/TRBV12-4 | TGTGCCAGCAGTTTTAGGTCAGGGGCCAATCAGCCCCAGCATTTT | CASSFRSGANQPQHF
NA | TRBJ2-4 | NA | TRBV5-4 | TGTGCCAGCAGCGCCCGACAGGGAGGGTCTCAGTACTTC | CASSARQGGSQYF
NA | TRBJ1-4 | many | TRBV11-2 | TGTGCCAGCAGCCGGGTTGCAACTAATGAAAAACTGTTTTTT | CASSRVATNEKLFF
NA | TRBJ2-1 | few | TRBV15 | TGTGCCACCAGCAGCTCACCCCAGCGGGACAATGAGCAGTTCTTC | CATSSSPQRDNEQFF
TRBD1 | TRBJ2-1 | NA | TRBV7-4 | TGTGCCAGCAGCCTTCCCGGGACAGGGAATGAGCAGTTCTTC | CASSLPGTGNEQFF
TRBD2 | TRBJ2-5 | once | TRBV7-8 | TGTGCCAGCAGCTTATGGCGGGAGTTGTTAGAGACCCAGTACTTC | CASSLWRELLETQYF
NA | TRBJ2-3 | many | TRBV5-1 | TGCGCCAGCAGCCCGGGGGGCAGTTTCGCAGATACGCAGTATTTT | CASSPGGSFADTQYF
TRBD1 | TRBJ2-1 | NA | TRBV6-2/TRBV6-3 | TGTGCCAGCAGTAGGGACAGGGGAGTGTACAATGAGCAGTTCTTC | CASSRDRGVYNEQFF
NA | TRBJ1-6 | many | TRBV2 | TGTGCCAGCTTCACAGGGAGCTCACCCCTCCACTTT | CASFTGSSPLHF
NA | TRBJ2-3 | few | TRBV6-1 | TGTGCCAGCGGACTAGGGGGCCGAGCAGATACGCAGTATTTT | CASGLGGRADTQYF
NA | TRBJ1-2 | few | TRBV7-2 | TGTGCCAGCAGCTTGGGCCGGGACACCCCGACCTATGGCTACACCTTC | CASSLGRDTPTYGYTF
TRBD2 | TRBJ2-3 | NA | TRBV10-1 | TGCGCCAGCGATAATCTGACTAGCGGATCTTGCGATACGCAGTATTTT | CASDNLTSGSCDTQYF
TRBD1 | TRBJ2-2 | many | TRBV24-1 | TGTGCCACCAGTGATTTAGGCGGAGGACAGGGGTTTTGGACCGGGGAGCTGTTTTTT | CATSDLGGGQGFWTGELFF